The rows below give T cell receptor beta chains drawn from one sample of a study of T cells after yellow fever vaccination. Using its own MiXCR run on the 5' RACE reads, TCRdb lists one record per CDR3 protein. Of 150,000 to 200,000 distinct CDR3 sequences listed, around 9.3% are singletons. The sample consisted of CD8+ T cells sorted from PBMCs, taken 45 days after the yellow fever booster vaccination. The receptors derive from a man younger than 35 who received the YFV17D yellow fever vaccine. Each CDR3 is given with its conserved first and last residue. A D gene is named only where the DNA matches it firmly. Only some rows state a clone size, as once, few, many or a class for expanded clones.

d_gene: .; abundance: few; j_gene: TRBJ1-2; v_gene: TRBV7-8; CDR3nt: TGTGCCAGCAGCTCGGCCGGGCCGCCATTATATGGCTACACCTTC; CDR3aa: CASSSAGPPLYGYTF
d_gene: .; abundance: .; j_gene: TRBJ2-1; v_gene: TRBV27; CDR3nt: TGTGCCAGCAGTTTAGTGGGCAGGACCTACAATGAGCAGTTCTTC; CDR3aa: CASSLVGRTYNEQFF
d_gene: .; abundance: .; j_gene: TRBJ2-1; v_gene: TRBV6-2/TRBV6-3; CDR3nt: TGTGCCAGCAGTTACAACCCTATGCGGGACGTGAACAATGAGCAGTTCTTC; CDR3aa: CASSYNPMRDVNNEQFF
d_gene: TRBD2; abundance: .; j_gene: TRBJ2-1; v_gene: TRBV10-3; CDR3nt: TGTGCCATCAGTGACGGGCGGGGGGGCCCCGGTGAGCAGTTCTTC; CDR3aa: CAISDGRGGPGEQFF
d_gene: .; abundance: medium-sized; j_gene: TRBJ1-2; v_gene: TRBV6-5; CDR3nt: TGTGCCAGCAGTTACTCGACTGGGACATCGGGTGGCTACACCTTC; CDR3aa: CASSYSTGTSGGYTF
d_gene: .; abundance: .; j_gene: TRBJ1-1; v_gene: TRBV6-6; CDR3nt: TGTGCCAGCAGTTACTCTGGGGCCACTGAAGCTTTCTTT; CDR3aa: CASSYSGATEAFF
d_gene: .; abundance: .; j_gene: TRBJ1-2; v_gene: TRBV7-9; CDR3nt: TGTGCCAGCAGCTTAGGCCGGGACTACACCTTC; CDR3aa: CASSLGRDYTF
d_gene: .; abundance: .; j_gene: TRBJ2-5; v_gene: TRBV4-1; CDR3nt: TGCGCCAGCAGCGGGAGGGGGATGGAGACCCAGTACTTC; CDR3aa: CASSGRGMETQYF
d_gene: .; abundance: .; j_gene: TRBJ2-1; v_gene: TRBV28; CDR3nt: TGTGCCAGCAGTTTTTTTGCGGGTGGCTCCTACAATGAGCAGTTCTTC; CDR3aa: CASSFFAGGSYNEQFF
d_gene: .; abundance: .; j_gene: TRBJ2-1; v_gene: TRBV7-8; CDR3nt: TGTGCCAGCAGCCCCGCCAACTCTGTTGGGCAGTTCTTC; CDR3aa: CASSPANSVGQFF
d_gene: .; abundance: .; j_gene: TRBJ2-3; v_gene: TRBV7-3; CDR3nt: TGTGCCAGCAGCTTAAACAACGTTAGGGGCGATACGCAGTATTTT; CDR3aa: CASSLNNVRGDTQYF
d_gene: .; abundance: .; j_gene: TRBJ1-2; v_gene: TRBV28; CDR3nt: TGTGCCAGCAGCCGTGGACTGAGCTATGGCTACACCTTC; CDR3aa: CASSRGLSYGYTF
d_gene: TRBD2; abundance: .; j_gene: TRBJ2-1; v_gene: TRBV7-3; CDR3nt: TGTGCCAGCAGCTTAACGTCGGGGGGGCTGGAGATTGAGCAGTTCTTC; CDR3aa: CASSLTSGGLEIEQFF
d_gene: .; abundance: .; j_gene: TRBJ1-1; v_gene: TRBV7-8; CDR3nt: TGTGCCAGCAGCTTAGAAGGGAATCGAAACACTGAAGCTTTCTTT; CDR3aa: CASSLEGNRNTEAFF
d_gene: TRBD1; abundance: few; j_gene: TRBJ2-1; v_gene: TRBV10-3; CDR3nt: TGTGCCATCAGCGACAGGGTCGATGAGCAGTTCTTC; CDR3aa: CAISDRVDEQFF
d_gene: .; abundance: few; j_gene: TRBJ2-5; v_gene: TRBV6-6; CDR3nt: TGTGCCAGCAGTGGTAAGGCACAAGAGACCCAGTACTTC; CDR3aa: CASSGKAQETQYF
d_gene: TRBD2; abundance: .; j_gene: TRBJ2-3; v_gene: TRBV7-6; CDR3nt: TGTGCCAGCAGTAGTGGGGGGGGAAGCACAGATACGCAGTATTTT; CDR3aa: CASSSGGGSTDTQYF
d_gene: .; abundance: .; j_gene: TRBJ1-4; v_gene: TRBV7-9; CDR3nt: TGTGCCAGCAGCTGGCGTCCGACAGAAGCAACTAATGAAAAACTGTTTTTT; CDR3aa: CASSWRPTEATNEKLFF